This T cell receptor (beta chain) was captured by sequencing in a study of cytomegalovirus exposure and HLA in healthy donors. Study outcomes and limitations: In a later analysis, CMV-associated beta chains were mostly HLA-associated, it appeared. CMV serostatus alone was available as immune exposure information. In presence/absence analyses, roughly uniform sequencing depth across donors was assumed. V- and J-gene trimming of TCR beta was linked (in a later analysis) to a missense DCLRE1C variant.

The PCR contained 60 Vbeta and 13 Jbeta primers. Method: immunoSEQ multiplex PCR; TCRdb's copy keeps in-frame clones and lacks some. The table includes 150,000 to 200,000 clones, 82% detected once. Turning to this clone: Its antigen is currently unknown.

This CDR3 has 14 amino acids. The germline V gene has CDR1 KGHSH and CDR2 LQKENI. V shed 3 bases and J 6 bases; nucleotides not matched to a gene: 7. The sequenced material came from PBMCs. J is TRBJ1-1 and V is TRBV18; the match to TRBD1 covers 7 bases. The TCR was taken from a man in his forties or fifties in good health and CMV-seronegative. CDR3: CASSPQTGQSEAFF. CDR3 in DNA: TGTGCCAGCTCACCGCAGACAGGGCAGTCTGAAGCTTTCTTT.